One and the same sample provided the 28 T cell receptor beta chains below, sequenced in a study of graft-versus-host responses after intestinal transplantation. These receptors' antigens are unknown. Some clones are missing from TCRdb's copy, which holds only in-frame ones; the method was immunoSEQ multiplex PCR. Of about 130,000 clones listed, around 90% are singletons. The sample was unstimulated CD4+ T cells sorted from spleen or lymph node cells, taken before intestinal transplant. Receptor source: a human donor who received an intestinal transplant.

The V gene is TRBV7-9, the J gene TRBJ2-7; 10 nucleotides agree with TRBD1. V lost 3 bases to trimming and J lost 5 bases; unmatched junction nucleotides: 10. CDR1 is SEHNR and CDR2 is FQNEAQ in the germline V gene (reference sequence). The CDR3 is 16 amino acids. The CDR3 bases are TGTGCCAGCAGCTTGGGGGACAGGGGCCCCCCTGACGAGCAGTACTTC. This codes for CASSLGDRGPPDEQYF.

This chain links TRBV7-9 with TRBJ2-7; the D gene could be TRBD1 or TRBD2 (5 bases each). The CDR3 is 14 residues long. In germline, CDR1 is SEHNR, CDR2 FQNEAQ (reference sequence). Trimming removed 2 bases at V and 4 bases at J, with 12 bases between. This CDR3 reads CASSLRDDEYEQYF. The CDR3 bases are TGTGCCAGCAGCTTACGGGACGATGAATACGAGCAGTACTTC.

This chain joins TRBV12-5 and TRBJ2-1; 8 nucleotides line up with TRBD1. The junction had 9 bases not matched to a gene; V was cut back by 5 bases and J by 0 bases. From germline, CDR1 is LGHNT and CDR2 FRNRAP. CDR3 length equals 17 residues. The CDR3 DNA follows: TGTGCTAGTGGTCTTCGACAGGGGCCGAGCTCCTACAATGAGCAGTTCTTC. It translates to CASGLRQGPSSYNEQFF.

CDR3 DNA sequence: TGTGCCAGCAGCGTGGGACTCAACACAGATACGCAGTATTTT. This translates into CASSVGLNTDTQYF. This chain joins TRBV7-8 and TRBJ2-3; a possible D gene is TRBD2 (6 bases). The CDR3 runs 14 residues. Germline-derived CDR1 and CDR2 are SGHVS and FQNEAQ. V lost 5 bases and J lost 2, with 11 bases in between. Looking up the rest from reference TRBV7-8 and TRBJ2-3 gives the full variable domain: GAGVSQSPRYKVAKRGQDVALRCDPISGHVSLFWYQQALGQGPEFLTYFQNEAQLDKSGLPSDRFFAERPEGSVSTLKIQRTQQEDSAVYLCASSVGLNTDTQYFGPGTRLTVL.

This rearrangement joins TRBV5-1 to TRBJ2-5; TRBD2 matches 9 bases. The DNA end is a closer match to TRBJ2-7, so the J assignment may be wrong. CDR3 length: 16 residues. From germline, CDR1 is SGHRS and CDR2 YFSETQ. The CDR3 loop is CASSLPLAGLSYEQYF. Written as DNA, the CDR3 is TGCGCCAGCAGCTTGCCTCTAGCGGGACTCTCCTACGAGCAGTACTTC.

The V and J genes are TRBV7-9 and TRBJ1-2; D is ambiguous. The V gene's germline CDR1 is SEHNR and CDR2 FQNEAQ (reference sequence). This CDR3 is 12 amino acids long. Trimming took off 6 bases at V and 2 bases at J, with 7 bases between the two ends. The chain's CDR3 is CASRLDNYGYTF. Written as DNA, the CDR3 is TGTGCCAGCAGACTGGACAACTATGGCTACACCTTC.

The chain couples TRBV19 to TRBJ2-7; D unresolved. Germline V gives CDR1 LNHDA, CDR2 SQIVND (reference sequence). Trimming cost V 8 bases and J 1 base, with 9 bases left between them. CDR3 length: 12 amino acids. CDR3 sequence (DNA): TGTGCCAGTTCCCAGAATTCCTACGAGCAGTACTTC. Its protein is CASSQNSYEQYF.

The chain couples TRBV5-5 to TRBJ2-7, with 7 bases lining up with TRBD1. The junction had 9 bases not matched to a gene; V was cut back by 6 bases and J by 0 bases. The CDR3 spans 15 residues. CDR1 is SGHKS and CDR2 is YYEKEE in the germline V gene (reference sequence). The CDR3 reads CASNRAGGISYEQYF. CDR3 bases: TGTGCCAGCAATAGGGCAGGGGGTATCTCCTACGAGCAGTACTTC.

A single count supports this clone. The chain combines TRBV7-9 with TRBJ2-6, with 7 bases aligning to TRBD1. V dropped 5 bases and J dropped 5; count of bases not matched to a gene: 12. The germline CDR1 and CDR2 sequences are SEHNR and FQNEAQ (reference sequence). The CDR3 sequence is 17 residues long. CDR3 coding DNA: TGTGCCAGCAGCCTCCGGGACAGAGAGGTGTGGGCCAACGTCCTGACTTTC. It specifies CASSLRDREVWANVLTF.

The chain couples TRBV19 to TRBJ2-3; 10 bases match TRBD2. This CDR3 region has 16 residues. Germline V gives CDR1 LNHDA, CDR2 SQIVND (reference sequence). The trim removed 4 bases at V and 1 base at J, leaving 5 bases unmatched. CDR3 amino acids: CASSKASGSGTDTQYF. The CDR3 DNA is TGTGCCAGTAGTAAGGCTAGCGGGAGTGGCACAGATACGCAGTATTTT.

The genes are TRBV25-1 and TRBJ2-7; D is possibly TRBD2 (6 bases). The germline V gene encodes CDR1 MGHDK and CDR2 SYGVNS. This CDR3 is built from 18 residues. The V and J ends lost 9 bases and 5 bases respectively, with 32 bases between them. CDR3 sequence reads: CARNPPGLWSLGEDEQYF. CDR3 bases: TGTGCCAGAAACCCTCCGGGACTGTGGTCCCTAGGTGAGGACGAGCAGTACTTC.

This rearrangement joins TRBV2 to TRBJ2-4; D is unclear. The V end was cut by 4 bases, the J end by 1 base, with 8 bases between. Germline CDR1 and CDR2: SNHLY and FYNNEI. CDR3 length: 14 residues. CDR3: CASSVGRAKNIQYF. The CDR3 DNA sequence: TGTGCCAGCAGTGTGGGTAGGGCCAAAAACATTCAGTACTTC.

The V call is TRBV5-1, the J call TRBJ2-2; a possible D gene is TRBD1 (6 bases). Germline V CDR1 and CDR2: SGHRS, YFSETQ. Trimming took 3 bases from V and 4 from J, leaving 10 bases between them. The CDR3 consists of 14 residues. CDR3 amino acids: CASSSGVGTGELFF. DNA for the CDR3: TGCGCCAGCAGCTCAGGGGTCGGCACCGGGGAGCTGTTTTTT.

This clone was observed once. The J gene is TRBJ2-6, the V gene TRBV25-1, with D perhaps TRBD1 (5 bases). The CDR3 is 15 residues long. Looked up from germline, CDR1 is MGHDK and CDR2 is SYGVNS. The V gene lost 5 bases and the J gene lost 7 bases, with 15 bases spanning the gap. The CDR3: CASSPRQSVANVLTF. CDR3 nucleotide sequence: TGTGCCAGCAGTCCTCGACAGTCTGTAGCCAACGTCCTGACTTTC.

This clone was seen only a few times. This chain connects TRBV7-3 to TRBJ2-1; D is perhaps TRBD1 or TRBD2 (5 bases each). The CDR3 covers 17 residues. Germline V gives CDR1 SGHTA, CDR2 FQGTGA. The V end was cut by 5 bases, the J end by 4 bases, with 21 bases between. The CDR3 spells CASSLGRGLARYNEQFF. CDR3 DNA: TGTGCCAGCAGCCTGGGAAGGGGCCTAGCCAGATACAATGAGCAGTTCTTC.

This chain uses TRBV2 with TRBJ1-5, with D unresolved. The CDR3 spans 17 residues. Trimming stripped 4 bases from V and 2 bases from J, with 18 bases between. CDR1 and CDR2 from the germline V gene are SNHLY and FYNNEI. CDR3 DNA: TGTGCCAGCAGTGCCGTCTACTTCGGAAATGGCAATCAGCCCCAGCATTTT. Encoded protein: CASSAVYFGNGNQPQHF.

The V call is TRBV11-3, the J call TRBJ2-2; no firm D call. V was cut by 3 bases and J by 1 base, with 3 bases left in between. Germline V CDR1 and CDR2: SGHNT, YENEEA. This CDR3 comprises 13 residues. The DNA of the CDR3 is TGTGCCAGCAGCTTCCGGAACACCGGGGAGCTGTTTTTT. Encoded protein: CASSFRNTGELFF.

This sequence joins TRBV30 and TRBJ2-7; perhaps TRBD1 as D (5 bases). This CDR3 is built from 19 residues. Germline V gives CDR1 GTSNPN, CDR2 SVGIG (reference sequence). V was clipped by 3 bases and J by 7 bases, with 34 bases between them. The CDR3 DNA reads as TGTGCCTGGAGGAGGTATCGTCCGATCTCGGGCAGGGCTGTTGGGGAGCAGTACTTC. This gives the protein CAWRRYRPISGRAVGEQYF.

This clone was seen a handful of times. V is TRBV4-3 and J is TRBJ2-3; TRBD1 aligns across 8 bases. V lost 3 bases and J lost 1; bases outside the gene matches: 0. From germline, CDR1 is LGHNA and CDR2 YSLEER. CDR3 length: 14 amino acids. The CDR3 spells CASSQDRGTDTQYF. As DNA, the CDR3 is TGCGCCAGCAGCCAGGACAGGGGCACAGATACGCAGTATTTT.

This sequence joins TRBV5-5 and TRBJ2-5; unclear D gene. From germline, CDR1 is SGHKS and CDR2 YYEKEE (reference sequence). The CDR3 spans 14 residues. Trimming stripped 4 bases from V and 1 base from J, with 11 bases between. The DNA for the CDR3 is TGTGCCAGCAGCAGCCTCCCGATCCAAGAGACCCAGTACTTC. Translation gives CASSSLPIQETQYF. The variable domain in full, with the rest retrieved from reference TRBV5-5 and TRBJ2-5, is DAGVTQSPTHLIKTRGQQVTLRCSPISGHKSVSWYQQVLGQGPQFIFQYYEKEERGRGNFPDRFSARQFPNYSSELNVNALLLGDSALYLCASSSLPIQETQYFGPGTRLLVL.

The V call is TRBV15, the J call TRBJ2-1; a possible D gene is TRBD2 (5 bases). This CDR3 region has 18 residues. Germline-derived CDR1 and CDR2 are LNHNV and YYDKDF (reference sequence). Deletions cut 1 base from V and 6 bases from J, with 22 bases between. CDR3 nucleotide sequence: TGTGCCACCAGCAGAGGCCGAGCGAATACTAGACCGGTCAATGAGCAGTTCTTC. Protein product: CATSRGRANTRPVNEQFF.

This chain joins TRBV10-3 and TRBJ2-1; 8 bases align to TRBD2. V dropped 2 bases and J dropped 5; count of bases not matched to a gene: 8. The CDR3 runs to 16 residues. Germline V gives CDR1 ENHRY, CDR2 SYGVKD. The CDR3: CAISERKLAENNEQFF. In DNA, the CDR3 is TGTGCCATCAGTGAGAGGAAACTAGCGGAGAACAATGAGCAGTTCTTC.

The chain links TRBV7-2 to TRBJ2-1, with D hard to call. V dropped 0 bases and J dropped 9 bases, with 21 bases sitting between them. Per germline, CDR1 SGHTA and CDR2 FQGNSA. CDR3 length: 17 residues. CDR3 sequence reads: CASSLASYNVLNGEQFF. Here the CDR3 DNA reads TGTGCCAGCAGCTTAGCGTCCTACAATGTCCTGAACGGTGAGCAGTTCTTC.

The chain carries TRBV19 and TRBJ2-2; D is perhaps TRBD2 (5 bases). The length of the CDR3 is 13 residues. Germline loops: CDR1 LNHDA, CDR2 SQIVND (reference sequence). V lost 1 base and J lost 7, with 7 bases in between. This CDR3 reads CASSIGRSGELFF. The CDR3 nucleotides are TGTGCCAGTAGTATAGGGAGGAGCGGGGAGCTGTTTTTT. The variable domain in full, with the rest retrieved from reference TRBV19 and TRBJ2-2, is DGGITQSPKYLFRKEGQNVTLSCEQNLNHDAMYWYRQDPGQGLRLIYYSQIVNDFQKGDIAEGYSVSREKKESFPLTVTSAQKNPTAFYLCASSIGRSGELFFGEGSRLTVL.

The gene calls are TRBV10-1 and TRBJ2-7; TRBD2 matches at 9 bases. CDR1 and CDR2 (germline): WNHNN, SYGVQD (reference sequence). This CDR3 region has 16 residues. Losses at the gene ends were 0 bases for V and 6 bases for J; bases not matched to a gene: 9. The CDR3 DNA reads as TGCGCCAGCAGTGAGTCGGGGCTAGCGGGAACCGGCGAGCAGTACTTC. The encoded protein is CASSESGLAGTGEQYF.

The V and J genes are TRBV11-2 and TRBJ1-1; perhaps TRBD1 as D (5 bases). The V end was cut by 0 bases, the J end by 1 base, with 15 bases between. CDR3 length equals 17 residues. Germline lookup yields CDR1 SGHAT and CDR2 FQNNGV. This CDR3 is CASSLDGWGRRNTEAFF. CDR3 in DNA: TGTGCCAGCAGCTTAGATGGTTGGGGCAGACGGAACACTGAAGCTTTCTTT.

The CDR3 sequence: CASSLRRAEQYF. CDR3 DNA: TGTGCCAGCAGTCTCCGGAGGGCCGAGCAGTACTTC. J is TRBJ2-7 and V is TRBV28, with TRBD2 as a possible D gene (6 bases). Trimming pared 5 bases from V and 6 bases from J, leaving 11 bases between. Germline loops: CDR1 MDHEN, CDR2 SYDVKM. This CDR3 is 12 amino acids long.

This chain joins TRBV28 and TRBJ1-1; D is uncertain. In germline, CDR1 is MDHEN, CDR2 SYDVKM. V was shortened by 7 bases and J by 0 bases, with 15 bases between the two germline ends. The CDR3 contains 15 residues. CDR3 residues: CASTPTVSMNTEAFF. In DNA, the CDR3 is TGTGCCAGCACCCCTACAGTTAGCATGAACACTGAAGCTTTCTTT.